The next 26 T cell receptor beta chains were all read from a single sample in a study of T cell responses to AZD1222 COVID-19 vaccine. Clones were read by immunoSEQ multiplex PCR, and TCRdb kept only the in-frame ones, dropping some. The sample consists of 100,000 to 120,000 clones, 80% to 95% of them appearing once. The sequences come from peripheral blood, collected 28 days after the second AZD1222 dose. The receptors were sampled from an adult who received the AZD1222 COVID-19 vaccine.

The V call is TRBV6-5, the J call TRBJ2-2; D may be TRBD1 (5 bases). V shed 9 bases and J shed 5 bases, with 13 bases lying between them. The CDR3 covers 13 residues. Per germline, CDR1 MNHEY and CDR2 SVGAGI. CDR3 sequence reads: CASYRTSTGELFF. CDR3 nucleotide sequence: TGTGCCAGTTACAGGACGTCGACCGGGGAGCTGTTTTTT.

The J gene is TRBJ2-2, the V gene TRBV19; 9 nucleotides agree with TRBD1. Per germline, CDR1 LNHDA and CDR2 SQIVND (reference sequence). Losses at the gene ends were 1 base for V and 6 bases for J; bases not matched to a gene: 0. The CDR3 sequence is 14 residues long. The CDR3 is CASSIGQGAGELFF. The CDR3 nucleotides read TGTGCCAGTAGTATAGGACAGGGGGCCGGGGAGCTGTTTTTT.

This chain links TRBV19 with TRBJ1-2, with D uncertain. V lost 7 bases to trimming and J lost 6 bases, with 18 bases between them. The CDR3 sequence is 14 residues long. Germline assignment: CDR1 LNHDA and CDR2 SQIVND (reference sequence). The CDR3 reads CASTTSRVRHGYTF. The CDR3 DNA is TGTGCCAGTACTACATCCCGGGTGAGACATGGCTACACCTTC.

V and J are TRBV6-5 and TRBJ2-7, with D tentatively TRBD1 or TRBD2 (5 bases each). V shed 3 bases and J shed 3 bases, with 12 bases lying between them. The CDR3 is 14 amino acids. Per the germline V gene, CDR1 is MNHEY and CDR2 is SVGAGI. CDR3 nucleotide sequence: TGTGCCAGCAGTTATGGGGGTCGGGACTACGAGCAGTACTTC. It codes for CASSYGGRDYEQYF.

A word on this clone: Different DNA sequences within this sample yield the same CDR3. V is TRBV20-1 and J is TRBJ1-1; no definite D call. Germline values: CDR1 DFQATT, CDR2 SNEGSKA (reference sequence). The germline V and J ends were trimmed by 3 bases and 0 bases, with 2 bases remaining between them. The CDR3 has 11 amino acids. Written as DNA, the CDR3 is TGCAGTGCTAGGGTGAACACTGAAGCTTTCTTT. It translates to CSARVNTEAFF.

The CDR3 spells CASSPTGTRDETQYF. The DNA of the CDR3 is TGTGCCAGCAGCCCGACAGGTACCCGGGACGAGACCCAGTACTTC. The chain links TRBV7-3 to TRBJ2-5; maybe TRBD1 (6 bases). Germline V gene data show CDR1 as SGHTA and CDR2 as FQGTGA. V was shortened by 5 bases and J by 5 bases, with 18 bases between the two germline ends. This CDR3 comprises 15 residues. The full variable domain, rest sourced from reference TRBV7-3 and TRBJ2-5, is GAGVSQTPSNKVTEKGKYVELRCDPISGHTALYWYRQSLGQGPEFLIYFQGTGAADDSGLPNDRFFAVRPEGSVSTLKIQRTERGDSAVYLCASSPTGTRDETQYFGPGTRLLVL.

In this sample, this clone turned up once. This chain joins TRBV5-6 and TRBJ1-4; D remains ambiguous. The V end was cut by 1 base, the J end by 11 bases, with 6 bases between. The CDR3 loop spans 11 amino acids. CDR1 and CDR2 (germline): SGHDT, YYEEEE. CDR3 residues: CASSLRDKLFF. Written as DNA, the CDR3 is TGTGCCAGCAGCTTGCGGGATAAACTGTTTTTT. The whole variable domain, filled in from reference TRBV5-6 and TRBJ1-4, reads DAGVTQSPTHLIKTRGQQVTLRCSPKSGHDTVSWYQQALGQGPQFIFQYYEEEERQRGNFPDRFSGHQFPNYSSELNVNALLLGDSALYLCASSLRDKLFFGSGTQLSVL.

V gene TRBV6-6 combines with J gene TRBJ1-4; D not resolved. V was pared by 2 bases and J by 7 bases, with 17 bases between. Germline V lookup: CDR1 MNHNY, CDR2 SVGAGI (reference sequence). This CDR3 comprises 16 residues. CDR3 coding DNA: TGTGCCAGCAGTTACGAGCCGACGGTGTCCGTTGAAAAACTGTTTTTT. It specifies CASSYEPTVSVEKLFF.

The chain combines TRBV6-5 with TRBJ2-5, with TRBD1 matching 7 bases. The V gene's germline CDR1 is MNHEY and CDR2 SVGAGI. J was trimmed by 2 bases and V by 6 bases; bases with no gene match: 6. CDR3 length equals 14 residues. The DNA for the CDR3 is TGTGCCAGCAGGGCGGACAGGCTTCAAGAGACCCAGTACTTC. This gives the protein CASRADRLQETQYF.

The rearrangement joins TRBV18 to TRBJ2-5; TRBD1 aligns across 7 bases. Germline lookup yields CDR1 KGHSH and CDR2 LQKENI. This CDR3 comprises 15 residues. The V segment lost 3 bases and the J segment 2 bases; nucleotides outside the gene matches: 6. CDR3 in amino acids: CASSPASRGQETQYF. The CDR3 bases are TGTGCCAGCTCACCGGCTTCCAGGGGGCAAGAGACCCAGTACTTC.

The CDR3 loop reads CASSPPPGETQYF. The CDR3 DNA follows: TGTGCCAGCTCACCGCCCCCGGGGGAGACCCAGTACTTC. V and J are TRBV18 and TRBJ2-5; perhaps TRBD2 as D (5 bases). Between the trimmed V and J ends, which lost 3 bases and 5 bases, there was a span of 10 bases. The CDR3 sequence is 13 residues long. CDR1 is KGHSH, CDR2 LQKENI, per germline.

This clone has only one observation. This chain connects TRBV4-2 to TRBJ2-2, with D possibly matching TRBD1 (6 bases). In germline, CDR1 is LGHNA, CDR2 YNFKEQ. CDR3 length: 17 amino acids. V was cut by 3 bases and J by 0 bases, with 14 bases left in between. The CDR3 DNA follows: TGTGCCAGCAGCCAGCCGGGACACCCGCCGAACACCGGGGAGCTGTTTTTT. It encodes CASSQPGHPPNTGELFF.

V and J are TRBV7-8 and TRBJ1-3; D is uncertain. Germline-derived CDR1 and CDR2 are SGHVS and FQNEAQ. The V end lost 7 bases, the J end lost 0 bases, and 4 bases lay between the germline ends. The CDR3 loop spans 12 amino acids. This chain's CDR3 is CASMTSGNTIYF. The CDR3, as DNA: TGTGCCAGCATGACCTCTGGAAACACCATATATTTT.

This rearrangement joins TRBV4-2 to TRBJ1-6; 9 positions agree with TRBD1. There are 15 residues in the CDR3. Trimming removed 1 base from V and 7 bases from J; junction bases left unmatched: 2. CDR1 is LGHNA, CDR2 YNFKEQ, per germline. The CDR3 spells CASSQGTGVNSPLHF. CDR3 in DNA: TGTGCCAGCAGCCAAGGGACAGGGGTCAATTCACCCCTCCACTTT.

This clone was found once. The chain is built from TRBV7-9 and TRBJ2-5; 8 positions match TRBD2. In germline, CDR1 is SEHNR, CDR2 FQNEAQ (reference sequence). The CDR3 length is 17 residues. The trim removed 0 bases at V and 4 bases at J, leaving 10 bases unmatched. CDR3 in amino acids: CASSLAHGGAFGETQYF. DNA of the CDR3: TGTGCCAGCAGCTTAGCCCACGGGGGGGCCTTTGGAGAGACCCAGTACTTC.

This chain connects TRBV9 to TRBJ2-1; 7 bases match TRBD2. The CDR3 consists of 15 residues. With 2 bases clipped from V and 12 bases from J, the junction kept 14 bases outside the gene matches. Germline V gene data show CDR1 as SGDLS and CDR2 as YYNGEE. CDR3 sequence (DNA): TGTGCCAGCAGCGTTGAAGCGGGGATTGCGGATAGGCAGTTCTTC. Its protein product is CASSVEAGIADRQFF.

The rearrangement joins TRBV3-1 (or the pseudogene TRBV3-2) to TRBJ2-1; D not certain. The CDR3 spans 12 residues. Trimming removed 4 bases from V and 5 bases from J, with 6 bases in between. Germline V gives CDR1 LGHDT, CDR2 YNNKEL (reference sequence). The CDR3 nucleotides are TGTGCCAGCAGCCCCAGGAACAATGAGCAGTTCTTC. This translates into CASSPRNNEQFF.

The chain uses TRBV10-3 and TRBJ1-5; TRBD1 might be the D (6 bases). Germline lookup yields CDR1 ENHRY and CDR2 SYGVKD. The CDR3 spans 15 residues. Trimming cost V 3 bases and J 3 bases, with 12 bases left between them. The CDR3 DNA reads as TGTGCCATCAGTGATAGAGGGACACCCAATCAGCCCCAGCATTTT. As protein: CAISDRGTPNQPQHF.

V gene TRBV28 combines with J gene TRBJ2-5; D is uncertain. Trimming shortened V by 7 bases and J by 4 bases, and 7 bases separated the two germline ends. This CDR3 has 11 residues. Germline assignment: CDR1 MDHEN and CDR2 SYDVKM. The CDR3 DNA reads TGTGCCAGCACCGAACGAGAGACCCAGTACTTC. Translation gives CASTERETQYF.

The genes are TRBV27 and TRBJ1-2; a weak D match, TRBD1 (6 bases). Germline V gene lookup returns CDR1 MNHEY and CDR2 SMNVEV (reference sequence). This CDR3 spans 15 amino acids. V lost 2 bases, J lost 4 bases, and 14 bases lay in between. This CDR3 is CASSLGAGEGYGYTF. In DNA form, the CDR3 reads TGTGCCAGCAGTTTAGGGGCAGGGGAGGGCTATGGCTACACCTTC.

This chain joins TRBV10-1 and TRBJ2-7; TRBD1 matches at 7 bases. CDR3 length: 14 residues. The ends lost 6 bases at V and 0 bases at J; junction bases unmatched: 5. Germline assignment: CDR1 WNHNN and CDR2 SYGVQD (reference sequence). This chain's CDR3 is CASRRDSSSYEQYF. CDR3 coding DNA: TGCGCCAGCAGGAGGGACAGTTCCTCCTACGAGCAGTACTTC.

The rearrangement uses TRBV28 and TRBJ2-3, with no clear D. Germline CDR1 is MDHEN and CDR2 is SYDVKM. Trimming cost V 3 bases and J 1 base, with 8 bases left between them. The CDR3 totals 14 residues. The CDR3 region is CASSLGRRTDTQYF. CDR3 nucleotide sequence: TGTGCCAGCAGTTTGGGTCGCCGCACAGATACGCAGTATTTT.

This chain uses TRBV7-6 with TRBJ1-4, with D hard to call. V was cut by 1 base and J by 7 bases, with 13 bases left in between. The CDR3 runs 15 residues. Per germline, CDR1 SGHVS and CDR2 FNYEAQ. The CDR3 DNA sequence: TGTGCCAGCAGCTTAGTAGGTGGGCCGAGTGAAAAACTGTTTTTT. This gives the protein CASSLVGGPSEKLFF.

This clone is a singleton in its sample. V is TRBV6-5 and J is TRBJ2-7; perhaps TRBD2 as D (7 bases). Germline V gene lookup returns CDR1 MNHEY and CDR2 SVGAGI. The CDR3 spans 13 residues. Trimming removed 6 bases from V and 3 bases from J, with 12 bases in between. The DNA for the CDR3 is TGTGCCAGCAGAACCGGGGGGCGCTACGAGCAGTACTTC. This gives the protein CASRTGGRYEQYF.

The gene calls are TRBV11-1 and TRBJ2-7, with D perhaps matching TRBD2 (6 bases). Trimming pared 2 bases from V and 4 bases from J, leaving 18 bases between. This CDR3 comprises 16 residues. In germline, CDR1 is SGHAT, CDR2 FQDESV (reference sequence). In DNA form, the CDR3 reads TGTGCCAGCAGCTTAAAACTGGAGGGAACGAGGTACGAGCAGTACTTC. Its translation is CASSLKLEGTRYEQYF.

The CDR3 nucleotides read TGTGCCAGCAGTTTATTTAGGGACCGGGAGCTGTTTTTT. Protein: CASSLFRDRELFF. The chain couples TRBV27 to TRBJ2-2, with D perhaps matching TRBD1 or TRBD2 (5 bases each). The CDR3 is made up of 13 amino acids. V lost 1 base, J lost 9 bases, and 9 bases lay in between. Germline CDR1 and CDR2: MNHEY and SMNVEV (reference sequence).